This T cell receptor beta chain was sequenced during a study of T cells after yellow fever vaccination. Study as a whole: Preparing low-cell-number fractions relied on SMART-Seq v4 Ultra Low Input.

The study, taken as a whole, reports: Detected again after the booster were most primary-vaccination clones, at approximately 95% CD4 and roughly 88% CD8. Abundant bulk-population clonotypes could contaminate the FACS-sorted repertoires.

Conversion of TCR transcripts into cDNA relied on 5'RACE template switching, which added a universal primer site and UMIs. TCRdb reprocessed the 5' RACE reads via MiXCR and lists one record per CDR3 protein. The sample has 200,000 to 250,000 distinct CDR3 sequences; less than 3.5% are singletons. This clonotype showed up just a few times. Its antigen is currently unknown. The CDR3 consists of 11 residues. Trimming shortened V by 3 bases and J by 8 bases, and 8 bases separated the two germline ends. In germline, CDR1 is SQVTM, CDR2 ANQGSEA. The receptor's source is a man younger than 30 who received the YFV17D yellow fever vaccine. The material was CD4+ T cells sorted from PBMCs, obtained 10 days after the yellow fever booster vaccination. The rearrangement uses TRBV29-1 and TRBJ2-1, with D maybe TRBD2 (5 bases). The CDR3 loop is CSVDFGDEQFF. The CDR3 bases are TGCAGCGTTGACTTCGGGGATGAGCAGTTCTTC.